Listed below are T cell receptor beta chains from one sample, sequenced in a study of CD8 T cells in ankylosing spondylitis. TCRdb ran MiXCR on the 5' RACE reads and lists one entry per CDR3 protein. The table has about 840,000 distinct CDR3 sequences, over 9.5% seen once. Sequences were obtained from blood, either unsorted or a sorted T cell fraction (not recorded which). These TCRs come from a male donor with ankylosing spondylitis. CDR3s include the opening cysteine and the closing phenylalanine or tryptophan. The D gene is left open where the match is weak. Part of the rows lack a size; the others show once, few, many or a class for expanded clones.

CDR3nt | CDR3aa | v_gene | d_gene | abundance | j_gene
TGCGCCAGCAGCGGTCACAGGGGAGCCAAAAACATTCAGTACTTC | CASSGHRGAKNIQYF | TRBV5-1 | TRBD1 | many | TRBJ2-4
TGTGCCAGCATTGGACTAGCGGGATTTGGCGAGCAGTACTTC | CASIGLAGFGEQYF | TRBV5-5 | TRBD2 | few | TRBJ2-7
TGTGCCAGCAGCATTGTCCCCGGGGGGGTAGTTGAAGCTTTCTTT | CASSIVPGGVVEAFF | TRBV21-1 | - | - | TRBJ1-1
TGCGCCAGCAGCTCTCCCGCCTACGAGCAGTACTTC | CASSSPAYEQYF | TRBV5-1 | - | many | TRBJ2-7
TGCGCCAGCAGCCCGTCAGAGGACAGGCTGAACACTGAAGCTTTCTTT | CASSPSEDRLNTEAFF | TRBV4-1 | TRBD1 | few | TRBJ1-1
TGTGCCCTCCGACCTAGACTAGCGGGAGCGCATGAGCAGTTCTTC | CALRPRLAGAHEQFF | TRBV7-2 | TRBD2 | - | TRBJ2-1
TGTGCCAGCAGCTTGGCGTCCAGGGGAACTGAAGCTTTCTTT | CASSLASRGTEAFF | TRBV5-6 | - | - | TRBJ1-1
TGTGCCAGCAGCTTAGACGGCCCGGGGCCCCAGCATTTT | CASSLDGPGPQHF | TRBV7-2 | - | few | TRBJ1-5
TGTGCCAGCAGCTTATGGAGGGCCCGACGGGGTGAGCAGTTCTTC | CASSLWRARRGEQFF | TRBV11-2 | - | - | TRBJ2-1
TGTGCCAGCAGACGCTCATCACAGGGGTTGGGTTCACCCCTCCACTTT | CASRRSSQGLGSPLHF | TRBV12-3/TRBV12-4 | TRBD1 | many | TRBJ1-6
TGTGCCAGCAGAGGGACAGGCACAGATACGCAGTATTTT | CASRGTGTDTQYF | TRBV9 | TRBD1 | few | TRBJ2-3
TGCAGTGCGCGGGAGGGCCATGAGACCCAGTACTTC | CSAREGHETQYF | TRBV20-1 | TRBD2 | few | TRBJ2-5
TGTGCCAGCAGTTATGAGGGCGAGCAGTACTTC | CASSYEGEQYF | TRBV7-9 | - | few | TRBJ2-7
TGTGCCAGCAGCGAACCACTAGCGCACTCCTACAATGAGCAGTTCTTC | CASSEPLAHSYNEQFF | TRBV11-2 | TRBD2 | few | TRBJ2-1
TGCAGTGCTCAGCGGGACAGAGGAACGAGTAACTATGGCTACACCTTC | CSAQRDRGTSNYGYTF | TRBV20-1 | TRBD1 | many | TRBJ1-2
TGCGCCAGCAGCCAACTAGCGGACTACGAGCAGTACTTC | CASSQLADYEQYF | TRBV4-1 | TRBD2 | - | TRBJ2-7
TGTGCCAGCAGCTTAGGGTATCGGACGGTTCTCCACGAGCAGTACTTC | CASSLGYRTVLHEQYF | TRBV7-2 | - | few | TRBJ2-7
TGCAGTGCTAGGGTAGGATCTGGGGCCAACGTCCTGACTTTC | CSARVGSGANVLTF | TRBV20-1 | - | - | TRBJ2-6
TGTGCCAGCAGTCTCGGGACAGGTGATCTAGAGCAGTACTTC | CASSLGTGDLEQYF | TRBV28 | TRBD1 | few | TRBJ2-7
TGTGCCAGCAGTCCCTTCGGGGTTAGCAATCAGCCCCAGCATTTT | CASSPFGVSNQPQHF | TRBV12-3/TRBV12-4 | - | few | TRBJ1-5
TGCGCCAGCAGCTTGGACGCTAGCGGGTACAATGAGCAGTTCTTC | CASSLDASGYNEQFF | TRBV5-1 | TRBD2 | - | TRBJ2-1
TGTGCCAGCAGCACTGGACTAGCGGAGATAACGCAGTATTTT | CASSTGLAEITQYF | TRBV7-2 | TRBD2 | - | TRBJ2-3
TGTGCCAGCTCACCACCGATCTGGAGGACAGATACGCAGTATTTT | CASSPPIWRTDTQYF | TRBV18 | - | - | TRBJ2-3
TGCAGCGTTGAGAGGACAGGGGGCACCTACGAGCAGTACTTC | CSVERTGGTYEQYF | TRBV29-1 | TRBD1 | few | TRBJ2-7
TGTGCCATCAGTGAGTCGGTCAGTTCACAAGAGACCCAGTACTTC | CAISESVSSQETQYF | TRBV10-3 | - | many | TRBJ2-5
TGTGCCAGCAGACAAACCCGGGGGACAGTTAGCAATGAGCAGTTCTTC | CASRQTRGTVSNEQFF | TRBV7-9 | - | - | TRBJ2-1
TGTGCCAGCAGCGGCGGGACTACCAATGAGCAGTTCTTC | CASSGGTTNEQFF | TRBV9 | TRBD2 | - | TRBJ2-1
TGTGCCAGCAGTGCCCGGGGGAGGGTTAATTCACCCCTCCACTTT | CASSARGRVNSPLHF | TRBV2 | - | - | TRBJ1-6
TGCAGTCCTGGGTGGGCGAGTGGAACTAATGAAAAACTGTTTTTT | CSPGWASGTNEKLFF | TRBV20-1 | - | many | TRBJ1-4
TGTGCCAGCAGTGAAACCCTAGTGCAGTACAATGAGCAGTTCTTC | CASSETLVQYNEQFF | TRBV6-4 | - | - | TRBJ2-1
TGTGCCAGCAGCTTCGCAGCTTTAGACACTGAAGCTTTCTTT | CASSFAALDTEAFF | TRBV5-5 | - | - | TRBJ1-1
TGTGCCAGCAGCGTCCAGGACAGGCTCGTCTATGGCTACACCTTC | CASSVQDRLVYGYTF | TRBV5-6 | TRBD1 | - | TRBJ1-2
TGTGCCAGCAGCCGGGGGGGAGACACCGGGGAGCTGTTTTTT | CASSRGGDTGELFF | TRBV6-1 | TRBD2 | few | TRBJ2-2
TGCAGTGTCCAAGAAGGGGGGGGAGACAATGAGCAGTTCTTC | CSVQEGGGDNEQFF | TRBV20-1 | - | many | TRBJ2-1
TGCGCCAGCAGCCAAGAAGTCCCGGCGGGAGGCCCTACGGGAGAGACCCAGTACTTC | CASSQEVPAGGPTGETQYF | TRBV4-3 | TRBD2 | - | TRBJ2-5
TGTGCCAGCAGTTACGGGGGACACCCCAAAAACATTCAGTACTTC | CASSYGGHPKNIQYF | TRBV6-5 | - | few | TRBJ2-4
TGCAGTGCTTTTCTAGCGGGAGGGCCGGCAGATACGCAGTATTTT | CSAFLAGGPADTQYF | TRBV20-1 | TRBD2 | many | TRBJ2-3
TGTGCCAGCAGCGACATGTGGACAGGGCGTGGAGGCACTGAAGCTTTCTTT | CASSDMWTGRGGTEAFF | TRBV7-2 | TRBD1 | - | TRBJ1-1
TGTGCCAGCAGAGAGGGGGCGCGTGGTGAAAAACTGTTTTTT | CASREGARGEKLFF | TRBV12-3/TRBV12-4 | TRBD1 | - | TRBJ1-4
TGTGCCAGCAGGCTAGCGGGGGTTAGGGAGCAGTTCTTC | CASRLAGVREQFF | TRBV12-3/TRBV12-4 | TRBD2 | many | TRBJ2-1